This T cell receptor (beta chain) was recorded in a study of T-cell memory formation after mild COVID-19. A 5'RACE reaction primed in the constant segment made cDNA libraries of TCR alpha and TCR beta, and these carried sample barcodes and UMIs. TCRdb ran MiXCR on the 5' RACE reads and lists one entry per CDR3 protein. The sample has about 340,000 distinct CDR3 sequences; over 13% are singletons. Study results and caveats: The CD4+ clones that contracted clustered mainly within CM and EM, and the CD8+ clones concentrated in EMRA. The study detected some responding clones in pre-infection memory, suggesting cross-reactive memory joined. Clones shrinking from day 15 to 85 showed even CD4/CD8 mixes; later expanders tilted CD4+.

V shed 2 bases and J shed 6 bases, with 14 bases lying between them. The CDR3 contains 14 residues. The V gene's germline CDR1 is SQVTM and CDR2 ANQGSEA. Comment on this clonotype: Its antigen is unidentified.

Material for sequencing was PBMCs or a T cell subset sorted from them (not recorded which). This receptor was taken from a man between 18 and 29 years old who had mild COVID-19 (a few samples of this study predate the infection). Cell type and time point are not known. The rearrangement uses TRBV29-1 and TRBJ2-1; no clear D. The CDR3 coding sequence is TGCAGCGTTGAAAGATGGGAAGGTGGCAATGAGCAGTTCTTC. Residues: CSVERWEGGNEQFF.